Listed below are T cell receptor beta chains from one sample, sequenced in a study of cytomegalovirus exposure and HLA in healthy donors. Assay: immunoSEQ multiplex PCR; the TCRdb copy retains only in-frame clones and omits some. The repertoire includes roughly 160,000 clones, approximately 90% of them detected once, and under 0.95% sits in the top ten. Sequenced material: PBMCs. The receptors shown here come from a woman aged 25 to 39 in good health and CMV-seronegative. The CDR3 runs from the conserved cysteine through the conserved F or W. The D gene is left open where the match is weak. Rows may omit the clone size; those that give it use once, few, many or a size class.

>TRBJ1-1|TRBV7-9|.|.
TGTGCCAGCAGCTTCGACAGGACCACTGAAGCTTTCTTT
CASSFDRTTEAFF
>TRBJ1-4|TRBV9|.|TRBD1
TGTGCCAGCAGCCCTCGATCCGGGACAGTCGGCGAAAAACTGTTTTTT
CASSPRSGTVGEKLFF
>TRBJ1-1|TRBV5-6|.|.
TGTGCCAGCACTCAATTAGGCGGGAGGAACACTGAAGCTTTCTTT
CASTQLGGRNTEAFF
>TRBJ1-2|TRBV18|.|.
TGTGCCAGCTCACAACAGGGTCTTCCTGGCTACACCTTC
CASSQQGLPGYTF
>TRBJ1-1|TRBV6-6|.|.
TGTGCCAGCAGGCACACAGGGAAGTTTATGAACACTGAAGCTTTCTTT
CASRHTGKFMNTEAFF
>TRBJ2-7|TRBV29-1|once|.
TGCAGCGTTGCCGGGACAACCTTCTACGAGCAGTACTTC
CSVAGTTFYEQYF
>TRBJ1-1|TRBV5-1|.|.
TGCGCCAGCAGCTTGGGGCAGGTCACTGAAGCTTTCTTT
CASSLGQVTEAFF
>TRBJ2-3|TRBV9|.|.
TGTGCCAGCAGCGTAGGAGTCTCCGGAGATACGCAGTATTTT
CASSVGVSGDTQYF
>TRBJ2-5|TRBV18|.|TRBD1
TGTGCCAGCTCGCGTGACAGGGTTCAAGAGACCCAGTACTTC
CASSRDRVQETQYF
>TRBJ2-3|TRBV11-1|few|.
TGTGCCAGCAGTATCCCAGGGACGCAGTATTTT
CASSIPGTQYF
>TRBJ2-5|TRBV11-2|.|TRBD2
TGTGCCAGCAGCCCATTAAGGACTAGCGGGGGGCGCCAGGAGACCCAGTACTTC
CASSPLRTSGGRQETQYF
>TRBJ1-4|TRBV5-1|.|TRBD1
TGCGCCAGCAGACAGGGGACTAATGAAAAACTGTTTTTT
CASRQGTNEKLFF
>TRBJ2-1|TRBV7-2|once|.
TGTGCCAGCAGCCGGGGGTGGGGGGATGAGCAGTTCTTC
CASSRGWGDEQFF
>TRBJ2-1|TRBV7-9|.|.
TGTGCCAGCCGACCCAAGCGAGGAAACTACAATGAGCAGTTCTTC
CASRPKRGNYNEQFF
>TRBJ1-3|TRBV7-9|.|.
TGTGCCAGCAGCTTAGTCTTGCGGGTGGCTGGAAACACCATATATTTT
CASSLVLRVAGNTIYF
>TRBJ2-1|TRBV6-5|few|.
TGTGCCAGCAACGAACTTGGTGAGCAGTTCTTC
CASNELGEQFF
>TRBJ1-1|TRBV4-3|few|TRBD1
TGCGCCAGCAGCCAACTAGACAGGGGGGACACTGAAGCTTTCTTT
CASSQLDRGDTEAFF
>TRBJ2-1|TRBV30|once|TRBD1
TGTGCCTGGGGGGACAGGGGAAATGAGCAGTTCTTC
CAWGDRGNEQFF
>TRBJ2-5|TRBV7-2|.|TRBD2
TGTGCCAGCAGCTTAGTCCCCCTAGCGGGGGGCCGGGGAGAGACCCAGTACTTC
CASSLVPLAGGRGETQYF
>TRBJ2-7|TRBV6-8|.|TRBD2
TGTGCCAGCAGTTACTCGGGACTAGCGGGGGTCGACAACTACGAGCAGTACTTC
CASSYSGLAGVDNYEQYF
>TRBJ2-7|TRBV29-1|.|.
TGCAGCGTTGAAGGGAGATTTTACGAGCAGTACTTC
CSVEGRFYEQYF
>TRBJ2-7|TRBV6-1|.|.
TGTGCCAGCAGTGACCCCCGAAAACAGGGAAGCTCCTACGAGCAGTACTTC
CASSDPRKQGSSYEQYF
>TRBJ1-2|TRBV9|.|TRBD1
TGTGCCAGCAGCTTCAGGACAGGGCGAAGCTATGGCTACACCTTC
CASSFRTGRSYGYTF
>TRBJ2-1|TRBV2|.|TRBD2
TGTGCCAGCAATCAAGAACCGGGACTAGCGGGGTACTACAATGAGCAGTTCTTC
CASNQEPGLAGYYNEQFF
>TRBJ1-2|TRBV28|once|.
TGTGCCAGCAGGGCCGGTTTACAGAGTTTCTATGGCTACACCTTC
CASRAGLQSFYGYTF
>TRBJ2-2|TRBV27|once|TRBD2
TGTGCCAGCAGACTTCTAGCGGGAGCTCACACCGGGGAGCTGTTTTTT
CASRLLAGAHTGELFF
>TRBJ1-2|TRBV5-1|.|TRBD1
TGCGCCAGCAGCCTGACAGGGGAACCCAACTATGGCTACACCTTC
CASSLTGEPNYGYTF
>TRBJ1-1|TRBV7-2|.|.
TGTGCCAGCAGCTTACAGGGGAGGGGAACTGAAGCTTTCTTT
CASSLQGRGTEAFF
>TRBJ2-7|TRBV28|.|.
TGTGCCAGCAGTTTTAAGGGAGGCGAGCAGTACTTC
CASSFKGGEQYF
>TRBJ2-7|TRBV27|.|TRBD2
TGTGCCAGCAGTTTAGGACTAGCGGGACGCGAGCAGTACTTC
CASSLGLAGREQYF
>TRBJ2-7|TRBV18|.|.
TGTGCCAGCTCGTGGGGAGACTACGAGCAGTACTTC
CASSWGDYEQYF
>TRBJ2-2|TRBV18|.|TRBD1
TGTGCCAGCTCACCTTACAGGGGCCCGTCGACCGGGGAGCTGTTTTTT
CASSPYRGPSTGELFF
>TRBJ2-1|TRBV19|.|.
TGTGCCACTAGGGGAGACCCAAATGAGCAGTTCTTC
CATRGDPNEQFF
>TRBJ2-3|TRBV20-1|.|TRBD1
TGCAGTGCTAGTTTCGGGACAGGGGAGTATTTT
CSASFGTGEYF
>TRBJ1-2|TRBV15|.|TRBD1
TGTGCCACCAGCAGGTCGACAGGGGGCTACACCTTC
CATSRSTGGYTF
>TRBJ2-7|TRBV9|.|TRBD2
TGTGCCAGCAGCGTCCTTAGCGGGGGGGCAGATGAGCAGTACTTC
CASSVLSGGADEQYF
>TRBJ2-1|TRBV2|few|.
TGTGCCAGCACCGACAATGAGCAGTTCTTC
CASTDNEQFF
>TRBJ2-1|TRBV11-2|.|TRBD1
TGTGCCAGCAGCTTAGGGGACAGGGGGAGACATGAGCAGTTCTTC
CASSLGDRGRHEQFF
>TRBJ1-4|TRBV6-4|.|.
TGTGCCAGCAGTAGCCCCGACAAAAAAAATGAAAAACTGTTTTTT
CASSSPDKKNEKLFF
>TRBJ2-7|TRBV27|.|.
TGTGCCAGCAGTCGGGTCAACCCCTACGAGCAGTACTTC
CASSRVNPYEQYF
>TRBJ2-7|TRBV7-9|.|.
TGTTCCAGCAGCTCTCCGACAGGCTACCGGGACTACCAGGGCTACGAGCAGTACTTC
CSSSSPTGYRDYQGYEQYF
>TRBJ1-6|TRBV6-1|.|TRBD1
TGTGCCACCGCGACAGGGGCTGGTCTAGCCCTCCACTTT
CATATGAGLALHF
>TRBJ2-6|TRBV11-2|.|.
TGTGCCAGCAGCTGGAGCAGCCCTCTCTCTGGGGCCAACGTCCTGACTTTC
CASSWSSPLSGANVLTF
>TRBJ1-3|TRBV6-5|few|.
TGTGCCAGCAGTATAATTAGCTCTGGAAACACCATATATTTT
CASSIISSGNTIYF
>TRBJ2-7|TRBV4-1|.|TRBD2
TGCGCCAGCAGCCCAGAGAGAATTAGGACTAGCTGGAAATCCTACGAGCAGTACTTC
CASSPERIRTSWKSYEQYF
>TRBJ1-4|TRBV18|.|TRBD1
TGTGCCAGCTCACCGGGACAGGGGGCGCCTAATGAAAAACTGTTTTTT
CASSPGQGAPNEKLFF
>TRBJ2-2|TRBV5-4|.|TRBD2
TGTGCCAGCAGCTTTGGACTAGCGGGAGTGAACACCGGGGAGCTGTTTTTT
CASSFGLAGVNTGELFF
>TRBJ2-5|TRBV6-5|few|TRBD2
TGTGCCAGCAGTACCGGGACTAGTCGGGAGACCCAGTACTTC
CASSTGTSRETQYF
>TRBJ2-7|TRBV7-9|.|.
TGTGCCAGCAGCTACAGGGAAGGCTCCTACGAGCAGTACTTC
CASSYREGSYEQYF
>TRBJ2-5|TRBV7-2|once|.
TGTGCCAGCAGTTTACCACAAGAGACCCAGTACTTC
CASSLPQETQYF
>TRBJ1-1|TRBV4-3|few|.
TGCGCCAGCAGCCAAGAGACAGGCCTGAACACTGAAGCTTTCTTT
CASSQETGLNTEAFF
>TRBJ1-1|TRBV9|.|TRBD1
TGTGCCAGCAGCACCCGACAGGGTGGGAACACTGAAGCTTTCTTT
CASSTRQGGNTEAFF
>TRBJ2-7|TRBV30|.|.
TGTGCCTGGAGGGCAGGGATCTACGAGCAGTACTTC
CAWRAGIYEQYF